What follows are 31 T cell receptor beta chains derived from one specimen sequenced in a study of blood T cell repertoires in COVID-19. TCRdb keeps only in-frame clones here, not all; method: immunoSEQ multiplex PCR. The sample consists of around 300,000 clones, 88% of them appearing once. The sample taken for sequencing was PBMCs or T cells enriched from blood (not recorded which). Source of these receptors: a woman younger than 45 who had recovered from COVID-19.

The rearrangement joins TRBV10-3 to TRBJ2-5; 13 nucleotides agree with TRBD2. Trimming at V came to 4 bases and at J to 4 bases, leaving 3 bases not matched to a gene. CDR1 and CDR2 (germline): ENHRY, SYGVKD. The CDR3 has 15 amino acids. The CDR3: CAISGTSGGGETQYF. CDR3 nucleotides: TGTGCCATCAGTGGGACTAGCGGGGGTGGAGAGACCCAGTACTTC.

This rearrangement joins TRBV15 to TRBJ2-1; 10 bases line up with TRBD2. Germline CDR1 and CDR2: LNHNV and YYDKDF (reference sequence). The CDR3 contains 14 residues. Germline trimming cut 1 base from V and 12 bases from J; bases unmatched to any gene: 6. In nucleotides, the CDR3 is TGTGCCACCAGCAGAGGGGGCAAGCGGGAGGGGCAGTTCTTC. Translated: CATSRGGKREGQFF. Full variable domain (missing parts from reference TRBV15 and TRBJ2-1): DAMVIQNPRYQVTQFGKPVTLSCSQTLNHNVMYWYQQKSSQAPKLLFHYYDKDFNNEADTPDNFQSRRPNTSFCFLDIRSPGLGDTAMYLCATSRGGKREGQFFGPGTRLTVL.

The chain uses TRBV28 and TRBJ2-6; 7 bases match TRBD2. The CDR3 contains 16 residues. Germline V gene data show CDR1 as MDHEN and CDR2 as SYDVKM. Unmatched junction bases numbered 8, after V lost 8 bases and J lost 1 base. This CDR3 reads CASGGGALSGANVLTF. CDR3 in DNA: TGTGCCAGCGGCGGGGGTGCCCTTTCTGGGGCCAACGTCCTGACTTTC.

The CDR3 region is CASTGGRDADTQYF. CDR3 nucleotide sequence: TGTGCCAGCACGGGCGGGAGGGATGCAGATACGCAGTATTTT. V usage is TRBV6-5 and J usage is TRBJ2-3, with TRBD2 matching 9 bases. The length of the CDR3 is 14 residues. With V trimmed by 7 bases and J by 4 bases, 6 bases remained unmatched. Germline V CDR1 and CDR2: MNHEY, SVGAGI.

The table lists this clone with a few counts. The chain combines TRBV30 with TRBJ1-4; 8 bases are shared with TRBD1. The CDR3 is 17 amino acids. Germline CDR1 GTSNPN, CDR2 SVGIG (reference sequence). With V trimmed by 2 bases and J by 6 bases, 14 bases remained unmatched. The CDR3 is CAWSPNPPRGRDEKLFF. In DNA form, the CDR3 reads TGTGCCTGGAGTCCCAACCCCCCCAGGGGGCGAGATGAAAAACTGTTTTTT.

This chain uses TRBV28 with TRBJ1-1; D possibly corresponds to TRBD1 (6 bases). This CDR3 comprises 15 residues. V lost 1 base, J lost 0 bases, and 9 bases lay in between. Germline assignment: CDR1 MDHEN and CDR2 SYDVKM. The CDR3: CASSLFTGLNTEAFF. As DNA, the CDR3 is TGTGCCAGCAGTTTATTCACAGGGCTGAACACTGAAGCTTTCTTT. Full variable domain (rest looked up from reference TRBV28 and TRBJ1-1): DVKVTQSSRYLVKRTGEKVFLECVQDMDHENMFWYRQDPGLGLRLIYFSYDVKMKEKGDIPEGYSVSREKKERFSLILESASTNQTSMYLCASSLFTGLNTEAFFGQGTRLTVV.

This clone was seen once. The chain is built from TRBV4-3 and TRBJ2-1, with 9 bases matching TRBD2. CDR1 LGHNA and CDR2 YSLEER come from the germline V gene. Losses at the gene ends were 0 bases for V and 4 bases for J; bases not matched to a gene: 4. The CDR3 contains 16 residues. CDR3 residues: CASSQEAGGPYNEQFF. Here the CDR3 DNA reads TGCGCCAGCAGCCAAGAGGCGGGGGGGCCGTACAATGAGCAGTTCTTC.

The chain has TRBV15 and TRBJ1-1; 8 bases fit TRBD1. Germline lookup yields CDR1 LNHNV and CDR2 YYDKDF (reference sequence). The CDR3 spans 15 residues. V shed 4 bases and J 3 bases; nucleotides not matched to a gene: 7. The CDR3 spells CATSNGQGVDTEAFF. DNA for the CDR3: TGTGCCACCAGCAACGGACAGGGTGTTGACACTGAAGCTTTCTTT.

This chain uses TRBV21-1 with TRBJ1-5; the table's TRBD1 call for D was not verified on the DNA. TRBV21-1 is given as a pseudogene. This CDR3 region has 21 residues. CDR3 sequence: CASSNGSNRGAYGYSNQPQHF. The DNA of the CDR3 is TGTGCCAGCAGCAATGGGTCCAACAGGGGGGCTTATGGATATAGCAATCAGCCCCAGCATTTT.

The chain's CDR3 is CASSLKGEKGYTF. The CDR3, as DNA: TGTGCCAGCAGTTTAAAGGGGGAGAAGGGCTACACCTTC. The chain links TRBV28 to TRBJ1-2; possibly TRBD1 for D (6 bases). V lost 2 bases to trimming and J lost 8 bases, with 12 bases between them. The CDR3 length is 13 residues. In germline, CDR1 is MDHEN, CDR2 SYDVKM.

The chain carries TRBV11-1 and TRBJ2-5, with D possibly matching TRBD2 (6 bases). The CDR3 sequence is 13 residues long. V lost 3 bases and J 5 bases, leaving 10 bases between the germline ends. Per the germline V gene, CDR1 is SGHAT and CDR2 is FQDESV (reference sequence). The CDR3 loop reads CASSFGSRETQYF. The CDR3 bases are TGTGCCAGCAGCTTCGGGAGTCGGGAGACCCAGTACTTC.

V and J are TRBV4-1 and TRBJ2-2; 8 nucleotides match TRBD2. Germline V gene lookup returns CDR1 MGHRA and CDR2 YSYEKL. The V and J ends lost 0 bases and 7 bases, in that order; junction bases with no gene match: 7. The CDR3 is 16 amino acids. The CDR3: CASSQDQRLAIGELFF. CDR3 DNA: TGCGCCAGCAGCCAAGATCAAAGACTAGCGATCGGGGAGCTGTTTTTT.

The chain uses TRBV24-1 and TRBJ2-1; 11 nucleotides line up with TRBD2. CDR3 length equals 18 residues. Germline V CDR1 and CDR2: KGHDR, SFDVKD. The trim removed 3 bases at V and 2 bases at J, leaving 8 bases unmatched. The CDR3 is CATSDVTSGSGPYNEQFF. CDR3 sequence (DNA): TGTGCCACCAGTGATGTAACTAGCGGGAGCGGCCCCTACAATGAGCAGTTCTTC.

J is TRBJ1-1 and V is TRBV2; D ambiguous. This CDR3 is 14 amino acids long. Germline V lookup: CDR1 SNHLY, CDR2 FYNNEI. The germline V and J ends were trimmed by 2 bases and 0 bases, with 7 bases remaining between them. In nucleotides, the CDR3 is TGTGCCAGCAGTGAAAGGCAGGTGAACACTGAAGCTTTCTTT. Amino acids: CASSERQVNTEAFF. The full variable domain, in which reference TRBV2 and TRBJ1-1 provide the parts outside the CDR3, is EPEVTQTPSHQVTQMGQEVILRCVPISNHLYFYWYRQILGQKVEFLVSFYNNEISEKSEIFDDQFSVERPDGSNFTLKIRSTKLEDSAMYFCASSERQVNTEAFFGQGTRLTVV.

The J gene is TRBJ1-5, the V gene TRBV7-8; D unresolved. Germline values: CDR1 SGHVS, CDR2 FQNEAQ. V was pared by 6 bases and J by 4 bases, with 13 bases between. The CDR3 is 14 amino acids. This chain's CDR3 is CASSIKGGNQPQHF. CDR3 in DNA: TGTGCCAGCAGTATTAAAGGAGGTAATCAGCCCCAGCATTTT.

The rearrangement uses TRBV2 and TRBJ1-2, with 12 bases fitting TRBD1. Germline CDR1 is SNHLY and CDR2 is FYNNEI. J was trimmed by 5 bases and V by 7 bases; bases with no gene match: 8. This CDR3 comprises 15 residues. CDR3 residues: CASTEGQGAVYGYTF. DNA of the CDR3: TGTGCCAGCACCGAGGGACAGGGGGCAGTTTATGGCTACACCTTC.

V and J are TRBV30 and TRBJ1-2; D may be TRBD1 (5 bases). CDR1 is GTSNPN and CDR2 is SVGIG in the germline V gene (reference sequence). The V and J ends lost 3 bases and 5 bases respectively, with 10 bases between them. The CDR3 runs 12 residues. CDR3 loop: CAWSQGHYGYTF. The CDR3 DNA reads as TGTGCCTGGAGCCAGGGTCATTATGGCTACACCTTC. Drawing the rest from reference TRBV30 and TRBJ1-2, the complete variable domain is SQTIHQWPATLVQPVGSPLSLECTVEGTSNPNLYWYRQAAGRGLQLLFYSVGIGQISSEVPQNLSASRPQDRQFILSSKKLLLSDSGFYLCAWSQGHYGYTFGSGTRLTVV.

The genes are TRBV7-9 and TRBJ1-2; TRBD1 matches at 8 bases. The CDR3 covers 18 residues. The germline CDR1 and CDR2 sequences are SEHNR and FQNEAQ (reference sequence). The trim removed 3 bases at V and 7 bases at J, leaving 19 bases unmatched. In DNA form, the CDR3 reads TGTGCCAGCAGCTTTCTTACTCCACCGGACAGGGCGGGTTCTGGCTACACCTTC. Translation gives CASSFLTPPDRAGSGYTF.

The rearrangement links TRBV27 to TRBJ2-1; a weak D match, TRBD2 (6 bases). Germline assignment: CDR1 MNHEY and CDR2 SMNVEV (reference sequence). V lost 6 bases to trimming and J lost 0 bases, with 24 bases between them. The CDR3 covers 19 residues. CDR3 protein: CASSDKGTSLGVSYNEQFF. The CDR3, as DNA: TGTGCCAGCAGCGATAAGGGCACTAGCCTAGGAGTCTCCTACAATGAGCAGTTCTTC.

A note on this clone: This sample includes further DNA sequences coding for the same CDR3. This rearrangement joins TRBV5-1 to TRBJ2-3; 9 bases align to TRBD2. CDR3 length: 16 amino acids. V shed 4 bases, J shed 1 base, and the junction held 7 bases outside the gene matches. Germline CDR1 and CDR2: SGHRS and YFSETQ. For the CDR3, the DNA is TGCGCCAGCAGCCCCTTAGCGGGAGCCGGCACAGATACGCAGTATTTT. This sequence encodes CASSPLAGAGTDTQYF.

The chain joins TRBV5-1 to TRBJ1-1, with 7 bases identical to TRBD1. The J segment lost 4 bases and the V segment lost 4 bases, leaving 7 bases of the junction unmatched. The CDR3 runs 14 residues. Germline V CDR1 and CDR2: SGHRS, YFSETQ. The DNA for the CDR3 is TGCGCCAGCAGCCAAACAGGGGTATCCACTGAAGCTTTCTTT. It encodes CASSQTGVSTEAFF.

This clone has more than one count but fewer than ten. This chain uses TRBV3-1 (or the pseudogene TRBV3-2) with TRBJ2-7; the match to TRBD2 covers 8 bases. The CDR3 length is 16 residues. Trimming removed 3 bases from V and 3 bases from J; junction bases left unmatched: 10. Germline lookup yields CDR1 LGHDT and CDR2 YNNKEL (reference sequence). CDR3: CASSQRPRLAGYEQYF. The CDR3 DNA is TGTGCCAGCAGCCAGAGGCCGAGGCTAGCGGGCTACGAGCAGTACTTC.

The gene calls are TRBV6-5 and TRBJ1-2, with a weak D call TRBD1 (5 bases). Germline CDR1 and CDR2: MNHEY and SVGAGI. The CDR3 is 13 amino acids. Trimming took 5 bases from V and 0 from J, leaving 7 bases between them. The CDR3 here is CASSQGANYGYTF. DNA for the CDR3: TGTGCCAGCAGTCAGGGTGCTAACTATGGCTACACCTTC.

Points on this clone: Other DNA sequences of this sample code for an identical CDR3. The genes are TRBV5-4 and TRBJ1-2; D is undetermined. V shed 0 bases and J shed 3 bases, with 6 bases lying between them. Germline V gene lookup returns CDR1 SGHNT and CDR2 YYREEE (reference sequence). The CDR3 loop spans 13 amino acids. CDR3 amino acids: CASSLDRDYGYTF. In DNA, the CDR3 is TGTGCCAGCAGCTTGGACAGAGACTATGGCTACACCTTC.

The J gene is TRBJ1-1, the V gene TRBV28; D call uncertain. Germline lookup yields CDR1 MDHEN and CDR2 SYDVKM. The CDR3 extends over 13 amino acids. V was clipped by 8 bases and J by 0 bases, with 10 bases between them. The DNA for the CDR3 is TGTGCCAGCGTTACACCCATGAACACTGAAGCTTTCTTT. Translating it yields CASVTPMNTEAFF.

This clone appeared a single time. This chain uses TRBV28 with TRBJ1-2, with 9 bases lining up with TRBD1. Per germline, CDR1 MDHEN and CDR2 SYDVKM. This CDR3 comprises 17 residues. V shed 6 bases, J shed 3 bases, and the junction held 14 bases outside the gene matches. In DNA, the CDR3 is TGTGCCAGCAGCTCCGGGACAGGGTATGGGGCGCACTATGGCTACACCTTC. Translated, it gives CASSSGTGYGAHYGYTF.

This clone showed up just a few times. This chain uses TRBV19 with TRBJ2-3, with 9 positions matching TRBD2. Trimming cost V 5 bases and J 5 bases; bases outside gene matches: 11. CDR1 is LNHDA, CDR2 SQIVND, per germline (reference sequence). CDR3 length equals 16 residues. The DNA for the CDR3 is TGTGCCAGTAGTCTCCTGGGAGCGGGGGGTTTAGATACGCAGTATTTT. It yields the protein CASSLLGAGGLDTQYF.

This clone came up once. CDR3 nucleotide sequence: TGTGCCAGCAGCCCGGGGGGGCTGGGGGGCTACACCTTC. This sequence encodes CASSPGGLGGYTF. The rearrangement joins TRBV11-3 to TRBJ1-2; tentative D call: TRBD1 (6 bases). The length of the CDR3 is 13 residues. V was shortened by 5 bases and J by 8 bases, with 15 bases between the two germline ends. The germline V gene has CDR1 SGHNT and CDR2 YENEEA.

This chain connects TRBV27 to TRBJ1-6, with D perhaps TRBD1 (6 bases). Germline loops: CDR1 MNHEY, CDR2 SMNVEV (reference sequence). The CDR3 extends over 15 amino acids. V was clipped by 2 bases and J by 7 bases, with 12 bases between them. The CDR3 protein is CASSLGRGWNSPLHF. The CDR3 nucleotides read TGTGCCAGCAGTTTAGGGAGGGGGTGGAATTCACCCCTCCACTTT.

The CDR3 loop reads CATSLFPGGTEAFF. The CDR3 DNA sequence: TGTGCCACCAGTCTATTCCCCGGCGGTACTGAAGCTTTCTTT. The V and J genes are TRBV15 and TRBJ1-1, with D uncertain. The germline CDR1 and CDR2 sequences are LNHNV and YYDKDF (reference sequence). This CDR3 spans 14 amino acids. Trimming shortened V by 6 bases and J by 5 bases, and 16 bases separated the two germline ends.

V gene TRBV28 combines with J gene TRBJ2-7; 7 bases align to TRBD2. Germline CDR1 is MDHEN and CDR2 is SYDVKM. Trimming cost V 7 bases and J 0 bases; bases outside gene matches: 12. The CDR3 totals 16 residues. CDR3 DNA: TGTGCCAGCAAACCTTGGGGGGGTACAGTCTCCTACGAGCAGTACTTC. As protein: CASKPWGGTVSYEQYF. The full variable domain, with the rest looked up from reference TRBV28 and TRBJ2-7, is DVKVTQSSRYLVKRTGEKVFLECVQDMDHENMFWYRQDPGLGLRLIYFSYDVKMKEKGDIPEGYSVSREKKERFSLILESASTNQTSMYLCASKPWGGTVSYEQYFGPGTRLTVT.